This T cell receptor (beta chain) was recorded in a study of cytomegalovirus exposure and HLA in healthy donors. Study-wide results and limits: Being productive about 90% or about 30% of the time was typical of most TCR beta V segments in an earlier analysis. Reportedly, diagnosis of cytomegalovirus status by the classifier showed high specificity and sensitivity. A further, later analysis showed that HLA-associated TCR beta chains (compared with equally common others) were more clonally expanded. HLA restriction was apparent for most CMV-associated TCR beta chains in a later analysis.

PCR amplification relied on 60 Vbeta primers (plus 13 Jbeta primers). Assay used: immunoSEQ multiplex PCR; TCRdb lists only in-frame clones, some missing. The table has 60,000 to 85,000 clones, around 80% seen once. For this clone: Its antigen is unknown.

V was cut by 5 bases and J by 3 bases, with 8 bases left in between. From germline, CDR1 is MDHEN and CDR2 SYDVKM. This CDR3 has 12 residues. The chain recombines TRBV28 with TRBJ2-7; D is perhaps TRBD2 (5 bases). The sequence was collected from a man between 70 and 80 years old in good health and CMV-seropositive. Material: PBMCs. The chain's CDR3 is CASSTSIYEQYF. CDR3 sequence (DNA): TGTGCCAGCAGTACTAGTATCTACGAGCAGTACTTC.